A selection of T cell receptor beta chains follows, all from one sample in a study of T cells expressing NK-cell markers. From the 5' RACE reads, TCRdb lists one entry per CDR3 protein and no DNA. The ten most abundant clones cover about 10% of a sample with fewer than 400,000 distinct CDR3 sequences. Sequencing was carried out using blood T cells: a sorted CD56 or NKG2C T cell subset, CD4+ or CD8+ T cells, or bulk PBMC T cells (not recorded which). These receptors were collected from a woman between 45 and 60 years old in good health. Both conserved end residues are part of each CDR3.

V	J	CDR3
TRBV7-8	TRBJ2-5	CASSLRLAVPQETQYF
TRBV11-2	TRBJ1-5	CASSPGQGRQPQHF
TRBV20-1	TRBJ2-1	CSARGLAGGQFF
TRBV7-2	TRBJ1-5	CASSPRGGSQPQHF
TRBV24-1	TRBJ2-1	CATSDAGGGRYGEQFF
TRBV6-6	TRBJ2-7	CASSSRDISYEQYF
TRBV12-3/TRBV12-4	TRBJ1-1	CASSTTGITFF
TRBV6-1	TRBJ1-2	CASRVTTGDYGYTF
TRBV20-1	TRBJ2-7	CSATSGTSGRGYEQYF
TRBV5-6	TRBJ1-3	CATGQGGGNTIYF
TRBV6-1	TRBJ2-7	CASRLESPPYEQYF
TRBV2	TRBJ1-5	CASSGTGGINQPQHF
TRBV5-1	TRBJ2-1	CASSIVQGAHEQFF
TRBV20-1	TRBJ2-1	CSATLLQVGDYMEQFF
TRBV2	TRBJ2-4	CASSEGEGTHIQYF
TRBV5-1	TRBJ2-1	CASSISLRMASYNEQFF
TRBV4-1	TRBJ1-1	CASSQVIGSEAFF
TRBV24-1	TRBJ2-5	CATSGIRERETQYF
TRBV20-1	TRBJ2-5	CSARDFWRLQETQYF
TRBV5-1	TRBJ1-2	CASSLDGYGYTF
TRBV7-3	TRBJ1-1	CASSKAQNTEAFF
TRBV5-1	TRBJ2-7	CASKLTSGGEQYF
TRBV3-1	TRBJ2-3	CASSPLAGGHTDTQYF
TRBV24-1	TRBJ2-5	CATSDGDRKETQYF
TRBV11-2	TRBJ2-3	CASSGRAVDTQYF
TRBV14	TRBJ2-3	CASSQDRARPTDTQYF
TRBV5-1	TRBJ2-5	CASSPQAGARETQYF
TRBV29-1	TRBJ2-2	CSVSGRASGELFF
TRBV4-1	TRBJ1-2	CASSLGPLNRDGYTF
TRBV28	TRBJ1-2	CASSLSMTYGYTF
TRBV12-3/TRBV12-4	TRBJ1-1	CASSLPLSEAFF
TRBV11-3	TRBJ2-1	CASSPQMGHSHNNEQFF
TRBV10-3	TRBJ2-7	CAISTLTGGEQYF
TRBV20-1	TRBJ2-3	CSAPNPLGLAGSDTQYF
TRBV10-1	TRBJ2-5	CASTSGTEETQYF
TRBV3-1	TRBJ2-3	CASSQDHRLAGTKDTDTQYF
TRBV7-3	TRBJ2-3	CASSFWGGDTQYF
TRBV20-1	TRBJ2-5	CSANSGITQYF
TRBV24-1	TRBJ2-3	CATSDTSGPSDTQYF
TRBV5-1	TRBJ2-1	CASSLANSQGNEQFF
TRBV5-5	TRBJ2-1	CASPGQGDHEQFF
TRBV2	TRBJ1-2	CASSGQTNYGYTF
TRBV5-1	TRBJ2-1	CASSSGDRENEQFF
TRBV12-3/TRBV12-4	TRBJ2-1	CASSWGLSTVNEQFF